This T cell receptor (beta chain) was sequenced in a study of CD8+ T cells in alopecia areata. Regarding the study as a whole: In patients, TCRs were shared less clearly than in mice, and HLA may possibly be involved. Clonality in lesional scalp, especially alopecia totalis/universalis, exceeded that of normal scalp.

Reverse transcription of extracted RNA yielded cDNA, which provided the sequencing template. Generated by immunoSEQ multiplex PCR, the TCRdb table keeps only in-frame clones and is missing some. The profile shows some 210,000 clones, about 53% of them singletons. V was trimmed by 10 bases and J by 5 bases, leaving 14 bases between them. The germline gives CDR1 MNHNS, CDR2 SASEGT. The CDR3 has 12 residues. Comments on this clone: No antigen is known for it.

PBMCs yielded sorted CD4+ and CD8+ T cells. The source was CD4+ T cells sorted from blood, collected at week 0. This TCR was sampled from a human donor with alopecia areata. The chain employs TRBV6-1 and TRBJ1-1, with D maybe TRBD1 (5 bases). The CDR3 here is CATRAWGTEAFF. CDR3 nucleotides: TGTGCCACCAGGGCCTGGGGGACTGAAGCTTTCTTT.